This T cell receptor (beta chain) is from a study of response to subunit inactivated influenza vaccine. Findings of the study overall: Authors suggested that a seasonal influenza vaccination recruits few new T cells each time.

This CDR3 is built from 15 residues. The J segment lost 2 bases and the V segment lost 5 bases, leaving 8 bases of the junction unmatched. The V gene's germline CDR1 is SGHTA and CDR2 FQGNSA. In regard to this clonotype: What it recognizes is unknown.

Using its own MiXCR run on the RT-PCR reads, TCRdb lists one record per CDR3 protein. The sample holds 530,000 or so distinct CDR3 sequences, approximately 12% seen once. This clonotype was obtained from a man aged 50-60 years who received an inactivated influenza vaccine. Source: PBMCs from blood, taken on the day of vaccination. The chain employs TRBV7-2 and TRBJ2-7, with 8 bases matching TRBD1. The DNA of the CDR3 is TGTGCCAGCAGCCCTCCCGGACAGGGAGCCTACGAGCAGTACTTC. This sequence encodes CASSPPGQGAYEQYF.